This record covers a single T cell receptor beta chain. The entry originates in a study of regulatory T cells in long-lasting Graves disease. TCR beta libraries were built with iRepertoire HTBI primers and Arm-PCR of CDR3 regions. TCRdb re-derived calls from the multiplex PCR reads in MiXCR, one entry per CDR3 protein. The table lists about 290,000 distinct CDR3 sequences, 20% to 25% of them singletons. Time point here: persistent/refractory GD, antithyroid drugs over 5 years with positive TRAb. Extracted PBMC RNA gave rise to the TCR library. The CDR3 has 14 amino acids. V gave up 3 bases and J gave up 8 bases; unmatched junction bases: 9. Germline V gene sequence: CDR1 LNHDA, CDR2 SQIVND (reference sequence).

The source of this sequence is a female donor with Graves disease. Material: peripheral blood mononuclear cells (PBMCs), obtained when the disease was refractory, from a patient treated with antithyroid drugs. The chain recombines TRBV19 with TRBJ1-1, with TRBD1 matching over 7 bases. The CDR3 sequence: CASSIVTRGQEAFF. The DNA for the CDR3 is TGTGCCAGTAGTATCGTCACTCGGGGACAGGAAGCTTTCTTT. Complete variable domain (other parts from reference TRBV19 and TRBJ1-1): DGGITQSPKYLFRKEGQNVTLSCEQNLNHDAMYWYRQDPGQGLRLIYYSQIVNDFQKGDIAEGYSVSREKKESFPLTVTSAQKNPTAFYLCASSIVTRGQEAFFGQGTRLTVV.